This TCR beta chain appears in the sequencing data of a study of spatial heterogeneity in lung cancer. This clonotype is judged medium-sized. Trimming took 5 bases from V and 6 from J; bases not matched to a gene: 12. This CDR3 is 16 amino acids long. The germline CDR1 and CDR2 sequences are LGHDT and YNNKEL (reference sequence). Via MiXCR, TCRdb re-called the 5' RACE reads, giving one row per CDR3 protein. Among more than 4,000 distinct CDR3 sequences listed, around 3.1% were seen once. Noted time point: sample taken at primary tumor resection. No cell sorting; template was whole RNA from tumor, lung tissue or PBMC.

The chain links TRBV3-1 to TRBJ2-2, with 7 bases matching TRBD2. This material consisted of normal lung tissue next to the tumor, taken at surgery. The TCR was taken from a male donor with early-stage non-small cell lung cancer. CDR3 coding DNA: TGTGCCAGCAGCTTCAATTTATATAGCGGGCCCGGGGAGCTGTTTTTT. This translates into CASSFNLYSGPGELFF.